Presented here are 2 T cell receptor beta chains from one specimen sequenced in a study of control samples from healthy donors and cancer patients. Using immunoSEQ multiplex PCR, the repertoire was profiled, and TCRdb retains in-frame clones only, with some absent. The data hold some 130,000 clones, with over 75% observed a single time. Sequencing was performed on blood. These receptors originate from a man aged 18 to 35 in good health.

The chain employs TRBV6-5 and TRBJ1-1; D call uncertain. This CDR3 has 14 residues. The V and J ends lost 6 bases and 1 base respectively, with 12 bases between them. CDR1 MNHEY and CDR2 SVGAGI come from the germline V gene. CDR3 amino acids: CASRDTNRNTEAFF. The CDR3 DNA is TGTGCCAGCAGGGATACTAATCGGAACACTGAAGCTTTCTTT.

V usage is TRBV6-5 and J usage is TRBJ1-5; D is undetermined. The CDR3 has 14 residues. The germline CDR1 and CDR2 sequences are MNHEY and SVGAGI. Trimming stripped 8 bases from V and 5 bases from J, with 16 bases between. CDR3 region: CASDTLHLDQPQHF. CDR3 coding DNA: TGTGCCAGCGATACCCTACATCTTGATCAGCCCCAGCATTTT.